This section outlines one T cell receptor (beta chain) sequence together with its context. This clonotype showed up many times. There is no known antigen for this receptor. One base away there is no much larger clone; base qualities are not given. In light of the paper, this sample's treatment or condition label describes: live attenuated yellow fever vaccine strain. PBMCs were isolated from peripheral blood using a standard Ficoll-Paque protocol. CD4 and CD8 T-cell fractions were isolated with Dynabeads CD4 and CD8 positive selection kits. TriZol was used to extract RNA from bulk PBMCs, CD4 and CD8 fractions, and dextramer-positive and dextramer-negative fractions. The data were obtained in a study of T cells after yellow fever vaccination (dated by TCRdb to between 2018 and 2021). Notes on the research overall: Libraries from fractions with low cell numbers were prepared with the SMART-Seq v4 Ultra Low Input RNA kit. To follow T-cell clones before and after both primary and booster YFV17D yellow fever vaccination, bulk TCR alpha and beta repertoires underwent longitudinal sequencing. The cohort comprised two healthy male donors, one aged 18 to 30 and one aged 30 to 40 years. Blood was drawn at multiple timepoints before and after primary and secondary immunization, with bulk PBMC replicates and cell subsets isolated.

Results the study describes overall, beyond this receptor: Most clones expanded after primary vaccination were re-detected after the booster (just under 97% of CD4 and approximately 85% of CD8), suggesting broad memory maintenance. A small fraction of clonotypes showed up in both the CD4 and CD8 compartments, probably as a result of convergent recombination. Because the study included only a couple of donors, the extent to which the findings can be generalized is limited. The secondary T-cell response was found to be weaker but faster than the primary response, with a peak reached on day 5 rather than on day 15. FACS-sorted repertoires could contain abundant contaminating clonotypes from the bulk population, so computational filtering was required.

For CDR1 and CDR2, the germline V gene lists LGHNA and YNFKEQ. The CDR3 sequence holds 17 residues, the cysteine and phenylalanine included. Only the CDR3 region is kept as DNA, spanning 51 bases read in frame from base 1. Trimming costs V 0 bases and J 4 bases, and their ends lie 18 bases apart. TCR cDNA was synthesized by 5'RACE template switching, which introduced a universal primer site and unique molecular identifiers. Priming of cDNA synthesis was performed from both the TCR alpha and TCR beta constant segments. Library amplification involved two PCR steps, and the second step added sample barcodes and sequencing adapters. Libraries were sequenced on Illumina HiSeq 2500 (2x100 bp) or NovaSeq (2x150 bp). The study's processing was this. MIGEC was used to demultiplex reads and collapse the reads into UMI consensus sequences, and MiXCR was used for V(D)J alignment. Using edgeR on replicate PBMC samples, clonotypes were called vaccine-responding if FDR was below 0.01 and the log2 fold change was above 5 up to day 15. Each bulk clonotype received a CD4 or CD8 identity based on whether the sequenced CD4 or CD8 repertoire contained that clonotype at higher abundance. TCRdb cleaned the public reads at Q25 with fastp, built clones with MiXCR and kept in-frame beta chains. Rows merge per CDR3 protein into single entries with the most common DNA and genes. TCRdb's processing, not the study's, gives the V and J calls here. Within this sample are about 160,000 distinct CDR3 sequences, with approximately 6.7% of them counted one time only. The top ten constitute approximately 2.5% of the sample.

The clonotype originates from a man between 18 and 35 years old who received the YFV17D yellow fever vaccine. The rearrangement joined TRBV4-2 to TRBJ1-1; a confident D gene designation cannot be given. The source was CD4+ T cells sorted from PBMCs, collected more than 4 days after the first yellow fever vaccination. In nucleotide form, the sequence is TGTGCCAGCAGCCAAGATCCCCCCCGGGGAAGGAGCACTGAAGCTTTCTTT. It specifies CASSQDPPRGRSTEAFF.